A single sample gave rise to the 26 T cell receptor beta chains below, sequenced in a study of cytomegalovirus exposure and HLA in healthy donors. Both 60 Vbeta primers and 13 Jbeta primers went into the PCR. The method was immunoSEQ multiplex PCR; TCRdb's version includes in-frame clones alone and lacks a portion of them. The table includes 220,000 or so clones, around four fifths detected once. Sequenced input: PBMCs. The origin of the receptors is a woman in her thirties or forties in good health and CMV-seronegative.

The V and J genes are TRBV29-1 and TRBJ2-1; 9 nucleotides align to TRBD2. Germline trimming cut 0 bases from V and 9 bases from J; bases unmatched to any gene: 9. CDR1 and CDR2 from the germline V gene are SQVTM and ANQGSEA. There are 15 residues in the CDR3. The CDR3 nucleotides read TGCAGCGTTGAAGACCGGAGACGTAGCGGGGGTGAGCAGTTCTTC. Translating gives CSVEDRRRSGGEQFF.

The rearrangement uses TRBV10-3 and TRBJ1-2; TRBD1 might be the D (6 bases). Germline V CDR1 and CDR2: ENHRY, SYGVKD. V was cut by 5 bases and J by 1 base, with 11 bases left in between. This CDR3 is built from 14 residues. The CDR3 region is CAISHRVFNYGYTF. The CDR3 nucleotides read TGTGCCATCAGTCACAGGGTTTTTAACTATGGCTACACCTTC.

The CDR3 is CASGRRATNEKLFF. The CDR3 DNA reads TGTGCCAGCGGGAGGCGGGCAACTAATGAAAAACTGTTTTTT. V is TRBV6-5 and J is TRBJ1-4; D is unresolved. This CDR3 is 14 amino acids long. Germline V lookup: CDR1 MNHEY, CDR2 SVGAGI. The V and J ends lost 8 bases and 0 bases respectively, with 10 bases between them.

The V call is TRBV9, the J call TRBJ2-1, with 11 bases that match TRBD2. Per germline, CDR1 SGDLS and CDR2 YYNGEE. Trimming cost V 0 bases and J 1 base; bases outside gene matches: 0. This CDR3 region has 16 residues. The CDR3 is CASSVVAGGSYNEQFF. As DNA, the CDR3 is TGTGCCAGCAGCGTAGTAGCGGGAGGGTCCTACAATGAGCAGTTCTTC.

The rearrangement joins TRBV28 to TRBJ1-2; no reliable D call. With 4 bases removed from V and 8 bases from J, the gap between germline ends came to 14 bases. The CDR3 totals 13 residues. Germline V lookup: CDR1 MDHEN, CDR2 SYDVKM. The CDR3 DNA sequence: TGTGCCAGCAGTTCCCTAGCCAGTCAGGGCTACACCTTC. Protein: CASSSLASQGYTF.

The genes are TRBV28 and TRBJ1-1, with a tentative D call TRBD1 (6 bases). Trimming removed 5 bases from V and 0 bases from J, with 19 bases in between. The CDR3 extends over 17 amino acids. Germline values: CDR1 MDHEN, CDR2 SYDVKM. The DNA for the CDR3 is TGTGCCAGCAGTCTCCCCGGGACACCTGGAGTGAACACTGAAGCTTTCTTT. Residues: CASSLPGTPGVNTEAFF.

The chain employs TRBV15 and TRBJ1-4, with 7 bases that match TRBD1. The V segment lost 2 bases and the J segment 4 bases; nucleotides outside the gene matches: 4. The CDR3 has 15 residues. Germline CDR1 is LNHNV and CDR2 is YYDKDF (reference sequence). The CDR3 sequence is CATSRMGTVNEKLFF. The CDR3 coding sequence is TGTGCCACCAGCAGAATGGGGACAGTTAATGAAAAACTGTTTTTT.

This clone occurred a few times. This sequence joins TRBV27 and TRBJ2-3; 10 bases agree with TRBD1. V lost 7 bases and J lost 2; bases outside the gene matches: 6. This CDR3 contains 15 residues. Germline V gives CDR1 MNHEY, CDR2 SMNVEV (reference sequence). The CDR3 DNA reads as TGTGCCAGCAAAGGGGACAGGGGCTTCACAGATACGCAGTATTTT. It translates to CASKGDRGFTDTQYF.

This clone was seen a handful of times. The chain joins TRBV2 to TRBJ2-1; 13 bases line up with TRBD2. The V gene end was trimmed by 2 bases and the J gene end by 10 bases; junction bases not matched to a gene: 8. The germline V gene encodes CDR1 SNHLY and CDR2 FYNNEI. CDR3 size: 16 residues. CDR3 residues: CASSERGTSGIEEQFF. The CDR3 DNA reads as TGTGCCAGCAGTGAAAGGGGGACTAGCGGGATAGAGGAGCAGTTCTTC.

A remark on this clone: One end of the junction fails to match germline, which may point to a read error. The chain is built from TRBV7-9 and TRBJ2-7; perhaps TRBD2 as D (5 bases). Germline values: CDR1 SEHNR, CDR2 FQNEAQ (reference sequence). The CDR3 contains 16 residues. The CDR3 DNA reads TGTTCCAGCAGCTCCCGGGTCAGGTGGTCAGGAGGCGAGCAGTACTTC. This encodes CSSSSRVRWSGGEQYF.

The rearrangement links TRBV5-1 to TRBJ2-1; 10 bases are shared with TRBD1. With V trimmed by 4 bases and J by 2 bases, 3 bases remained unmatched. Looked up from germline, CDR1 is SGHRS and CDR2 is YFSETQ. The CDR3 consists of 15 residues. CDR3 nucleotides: TGCGCCAGCAGCGTGGGACAGGGGACCTACAATGAGCAGTTCTTC. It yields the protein CASSVGQGTYNEQFF.

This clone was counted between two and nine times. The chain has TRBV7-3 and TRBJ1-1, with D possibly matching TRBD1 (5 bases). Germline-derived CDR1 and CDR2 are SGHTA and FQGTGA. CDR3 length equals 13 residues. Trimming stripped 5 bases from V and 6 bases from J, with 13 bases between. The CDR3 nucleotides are TGTGCCAGCAGCCCTTATAAAGGGGCTGAAGCTTTCTTT. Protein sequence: CASSPYKGAEAFF.

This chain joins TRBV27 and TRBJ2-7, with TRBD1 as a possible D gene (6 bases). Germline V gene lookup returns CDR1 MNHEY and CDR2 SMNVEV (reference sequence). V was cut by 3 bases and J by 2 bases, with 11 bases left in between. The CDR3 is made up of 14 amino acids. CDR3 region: CASSFTAGAYEQYF. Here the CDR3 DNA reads TGTGCCAGCAGTTTTACGGCAGGGGCCTACGAGCAGTACTTC.

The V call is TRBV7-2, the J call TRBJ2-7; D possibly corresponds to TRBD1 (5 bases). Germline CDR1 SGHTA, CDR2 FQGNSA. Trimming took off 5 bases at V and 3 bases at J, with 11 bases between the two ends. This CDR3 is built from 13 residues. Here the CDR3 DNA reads TGTGCCAGCAGCCCGAACCAGGGCTACGAGCAGTACTTC. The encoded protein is CASSPNQGYEQYF.

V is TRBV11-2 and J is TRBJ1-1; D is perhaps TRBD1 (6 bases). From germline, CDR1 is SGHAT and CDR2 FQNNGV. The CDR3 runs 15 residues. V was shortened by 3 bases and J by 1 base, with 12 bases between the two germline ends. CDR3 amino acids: CASSLGLGGNTEAFF. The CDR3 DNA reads TGTGCCAGCAGCTTGGGACTAGGGGGGAACACTGAAGCTTTCTTT.

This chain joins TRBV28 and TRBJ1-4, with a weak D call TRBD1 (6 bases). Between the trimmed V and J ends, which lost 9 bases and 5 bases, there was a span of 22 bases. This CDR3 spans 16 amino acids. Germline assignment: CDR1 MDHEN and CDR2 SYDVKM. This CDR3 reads CASKPGHDNGNEKLFF. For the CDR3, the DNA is TGTGCCAGTAAACCGGGACATGACAATGGGAATGAAAAACTGTTTTTT.

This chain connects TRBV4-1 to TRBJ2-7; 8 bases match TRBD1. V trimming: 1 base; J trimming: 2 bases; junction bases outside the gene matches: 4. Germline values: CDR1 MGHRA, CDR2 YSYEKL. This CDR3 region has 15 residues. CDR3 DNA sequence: TGCGCCAGCAGCCAAGGGACAGGGAGTCCCTACGAGCAGTACTTC. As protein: CASSQGTGSPYEQYF.

This CDR3 is CASTSRGQGNSIGGYTF. The CDR3 nucleotides read TGTGCCAGCACCTCCCGCGGACAGGGAAATTCAATTGGTGGCTACACCTTC. The chain carries TRBV13 and TRBJ1-2, with 8 bases lining up with TRBD1. Per germline, CDR1 PRHDT and CDR2 FYEKMQ (reference sequence). The CDR3 consists of 17 residues. The V gene end was trimmed by 7 bases and the J gene end by 7 bases; junction bases not matched to a gene: 20.

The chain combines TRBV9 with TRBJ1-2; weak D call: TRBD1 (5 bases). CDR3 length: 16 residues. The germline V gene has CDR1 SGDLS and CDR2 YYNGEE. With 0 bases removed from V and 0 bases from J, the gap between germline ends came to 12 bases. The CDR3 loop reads CASSVAGATANYGYTF. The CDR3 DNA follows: TGTGCCAGCAGCGTAGCTGGGGCCACGGCTAACTATGGCTACACCTTC.

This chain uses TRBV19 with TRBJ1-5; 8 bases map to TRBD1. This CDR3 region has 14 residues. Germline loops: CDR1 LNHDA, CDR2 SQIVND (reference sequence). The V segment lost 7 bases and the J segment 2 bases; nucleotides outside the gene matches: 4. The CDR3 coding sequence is TGTGCCAGTACCGCGACAGGGGGCAATCAGCCCCAGCATTTT. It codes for CASTATGGNQPQHF.

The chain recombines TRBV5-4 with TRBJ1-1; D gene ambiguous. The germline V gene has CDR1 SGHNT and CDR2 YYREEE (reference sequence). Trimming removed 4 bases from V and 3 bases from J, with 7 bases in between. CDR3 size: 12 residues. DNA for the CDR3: TGTGCCAGCAGCCACAGACACACTGAAGCTTTCTTT. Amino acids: CASSHRHTEAFF.

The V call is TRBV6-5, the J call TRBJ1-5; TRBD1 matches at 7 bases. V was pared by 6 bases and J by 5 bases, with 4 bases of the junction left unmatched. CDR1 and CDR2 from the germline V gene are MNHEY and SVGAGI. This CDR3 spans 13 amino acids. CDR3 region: CASSRTGDQPQHF. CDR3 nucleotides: TGTGCCAGCAGCAGAACAGGGGATCAGCCCCAGCATTTT.

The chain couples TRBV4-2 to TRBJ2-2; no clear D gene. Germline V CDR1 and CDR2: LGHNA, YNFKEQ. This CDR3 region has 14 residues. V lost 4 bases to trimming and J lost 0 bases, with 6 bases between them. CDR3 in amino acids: CASSLKTNTGELFF. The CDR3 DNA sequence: TGTGCCAGCAGCCTAAAAACGAACACCGGGGAGCTGTTTTTT.

The CDR3 region is CASTPLGQGYEQYF. CDR3 DNA: TGTGCCAGCACACCTTTGGGACAGGGGTACGAGCAGTACTTC. This chain joins TRBV11-2 and TRBJ2-7; 10 bases match TRBD1. Germline loops: CDR1 SGHAT, CDR2 FQNNGV. This CDR3 has 14 residues. The V gene end was trimmed by 7 bases and the J gene end by 4 bases; junction bases not matched to a gene: 7.

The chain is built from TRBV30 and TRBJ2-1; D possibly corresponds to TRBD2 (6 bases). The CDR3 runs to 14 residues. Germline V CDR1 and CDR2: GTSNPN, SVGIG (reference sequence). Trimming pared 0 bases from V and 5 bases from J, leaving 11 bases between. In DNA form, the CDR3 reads TGTGCCTGGAGTGTTGGAGCGGGCAACAATGAGCAGTTCTTC. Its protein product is CAWSVGAGNNEQFF.

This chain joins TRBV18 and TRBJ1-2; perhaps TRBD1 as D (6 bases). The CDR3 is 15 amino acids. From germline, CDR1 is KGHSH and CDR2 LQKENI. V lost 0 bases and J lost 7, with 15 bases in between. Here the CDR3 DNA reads TGTGCCAGCTCACCACCGGTGGGCAGGGGCTCTGGCTACACCTTC. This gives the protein CASSPPVGRGSGYTF.